Shown below are 30 T cell receptor beta chains from a single sample sequenced in a study of OX40 agonist ivuxolimab in advanced cancers. Sequencing was performed with immunoSEQ multiplex PCR; in TCRdb, only in-frame clones are kept and a portion is missing. The repertoire holds tens of thousands of clones, with 65% to 85% as singletons. Here the sequenced sample was CD4+ or CD8+ T cells sorted from blood, taken in a trial of the OX40 agonist ivuxolimab. These receptors were collected from an adult with an advanced solid tumor such as melanoma, head and neck, liver or kidney cancer.

The CDR3 spells CASSLALDSNQPQHF. The DNA for the CDR3 is TGTGCCAGCAGCTTGGCTTTGGATAGCAATCAGCCCCAGCATTTT. The rearrangement links TRBV5-6 to TRBJ1-5; D unresolved. This CDR3 has 15 amino acids. With 0 bases removed from V and 0 bases from J, the gap between germline ends came to 7 bases. Germline CDR1 and CDR2: SGHDT and YYEEEE.

The chain couples TRBV27 to TRBJ1-2; unclear D gene. CDR1 MNHEY and CDR2 SMNVEV come from the germline V gene (reference sequence). The CDR3 has 9 residues. V gave up 6 bases and J gave up 8 bases, with 4 bases separating them. Here the CDR3 DNA reads TGTGCCAGCAGGAAAGGCTACACCTTC. Protein sequence: CASRKGYTF.

V gene TRBV19 combines with J gene TRBJ2-3; D call uncertain. There are 14 residues in the CDR3. The germline V gene encodes CDR1 LNHDA and CDR2 SQIVND (reference sequence). V lost 6 bases and J 2 bases, leaving 12 bases between the germline ends. The CDR3 DNA reads as TGTGCCAGTAGGAAGTACACTGCCACAGATACGCAGTATTTT. This translates into CASRKYTATDTQYF. The complete variable domain, with remaining parts taken from reference TRBV19 and TRBJ2-3, reads DGGITQSPKYLFRKEGQNVTLSCEQNLNHDAMYWYRQDPGQGLRLIYYSQIVNDFQKGDIAEGYSVSREKKESFPLTVTSAQKNPTAFYLCASRKYTATDTQYFGPGTRLTVL.

The V call is TRBV28, the J call TRBJ1-3; no clear D gene. The CDR3 has 12 residues. The germline V and J ends were trimmed by 6 bases and 4 bases, with 7 bases remaining between them. The germline CDR1 and CDR2 sequences are MDHEN and SYDVKM. The CDR3 DNA sequence: TGTGCCAGCAGGAGGAGCGGAAACACCATATATTTT. Protein: CASRRSGNTIYF.

The chain employs TRBV19 and TRBJ2-7; TRBD1 agrees at 8 bases. The CDR3 loop spans 14 amino acids. Germline CDR1 reads LNHDA; CDR2 reads SQIVND (reference sequence). The J segment lost 5 bases and the V segment lost 8 bases, leaving 11 bases of the junction unmatched. The CDR3, as DNA: TGTGCCAGTGGGATCGGTGACAGGGGTAACGAGCAGTACTTC. This gives the protein CASGIGDRGNEQYF.

CDR3: CASSNYQTTYEQYF. CDR3 bases: TGTGCCAGCAGCAACTACCAGACAACCTACGAGCAGTACTTC. The chain uses TRBV7-2 and TRBJ2-7; unclear D gene. There are 14 residues in the CDR3. Germline V gives CDR1 SGHTA, CDR2 FQGNSA. Trimming pared 5 bases from V and 2 bases from J, leaving 13 bases between.

This clone came up once. The chain couples TRBV6-5 to TRBJ2-1; no clear D gene. This CDR3 is built from 13 residues. Per the germline V gene, CDR1 is MNHEY and CDR2 is SVGAGI. V was trimmed by 5 bases and J by 7 bases, leaving 12 bases between them. CDR3 sequence: CASSPVSRNEQFF. DNA of the CDR3: TGTGCCAGCAGTCCGGTCTCTCGGAATGAGCAGTTCTTC.

The chain uses TRBV6-6 and TRBJ1-1; TRBD1 matches 9 bases. Trimming cost V 7 bases and J 4 bases; bases outside gene matches: 7. This CDR3 region has 14 residues. The germline V gene has CDR1 MNHNY and CDR2 SVGAGI (reference sequence). The CDR3 spells CASTYGTGITEAFF. The CDR3 bases are TGTGCCAGCACCTACGGGACAGGGATCACTGAAGCTTTCTTT.

This clone has only a few counts. The chain recombines TRBV7-8 with TRBJ1-5, with 8 bases matching TRBD1. This CDR3 has 17 residues. Trimming removed 0 bases from V and 8 bases from J; junction bases left unmatched: 12. The germline V gene has CDR1 SGHVS and CDR2 FQNEAQ. CDR3 loop: CASSLALDRDTFEPQHF. The CDR3 region has the DNA TGTGCCAGCAGCTTAGCGTTGGACAGGGATACATTTGAGCCCCAGCATTTT.

This chain uses TRBV6-5 with TRBJ2-1; 8 positions agree with TRBD2. Germline CDR1 is MNHEY and CDR2 is SVGAGI. The CDR3 runs 15 residues. V was clipped by 2 bases and J by 3 bases; unmatched bases: 3. In DNA, the CDR3 is TGTGCCAGCAGTTACATGCTAGCGGGCTACAATGAGCAGTTCTTC. It is translated as CASSYMLAGYNEQFF.

This clone was observed a handful of times. V gene TRBV7-2 combines with J gene TRBJ1-1; 10 positions match TRBD1. CDR3 size: 16 residues. The V segment lost 1 base and the J segment 6 bases; nucleotides outside the gene matches: 8. Germline-derived CDR1 and CDR2 are SGHTA and FQGNSA. CDR3 sequence reads: CASSLGQGAGVAEAFF. CDR3 DNA sequence: TGTGCCAGCAGCTTAGGACAGGGGGCTGGGGTGGCTGAAGCTTTCTTT. The full variable domain, with the rest looked up from reference TRBV7-2 and TRBJ1-1, is GAGVSQSPSNKVTEKGKDVELRCDPISGHTALYWYRQSLGQGLEFLIYFQGNSAPDKSGLPSDRFSAERTGGSVSTLTIQRTQQEDSAVYLCASSLGQGAGVAEAFFGQGTRLTVV.

This sequence joins TRBV2 and TRBJ2-7; the D gene is possibly TRBD2 (5 bases). The V and J ends lost 3 bases and 1 base respectively, with 13 bases between them. Germline CDR1 and CDR2: SNHLY and FYNNEI. This CDR3 is 15 amino acids long. CDR3 in DNA: TGTGCCAGCAGTGACACCTCGGACTCATCCTACGAGCAGTACTTC. Its protein product is CASSDTSDSSYEQYF.

The V gene is TRBV15, the J gene TRBJ2-1; D is undetermined. With 0 bases removed from V and 7 bases from J, the gap between germline ends came to 7 bases. The CDR3 consists of 13 residues. Germline loops: CDR1 LNHNV, CDR2 YYDKDF (reference sequence). DNA for the CDR3: TGTGCCACCAGCAGAGATCGGCGGAATGAGCAGTTCTTC. Its translation: CATSRDRRNEQFF. The whole variable domain, remainder taken from reference TRBV15 and TRBJ2-1, is DAMVIQNPRYQVTQFGKPVTLSCSQTLNHNVMYWYQQKSSQAPKLLFHYYDKDFNNEADTPDNFQSRRPNTSFCFLDIRSPGLGDTAMYLCATSRDRRNEQFFGPGTRLTVL.

This clone has only one observation. The rearrangement uses TRBV11-2 and TRBJ1-2, with D possibly matching TRBD1 (5 bases). The CDR3 spans 13 residues. Germline V gives CDR1 SGHAT, CDR2 FQNNGV. Trimming cost V 0 bases and J 8 bases, with 10 bases left between them. CDR3 DNA: TGTGCCAGCAGCTTAGACAGGGCTGGCGGCTACACCTTC. This encodes CASSLDRAGGYTF.

The genes are TRBV29-1 and TRBJ2-1; D unresolved. Germline lookup yields CDR1 SQVTM and CDR2 ANQGSEA. V was pared by 5 bases and J by 6 bases, with 11 bases between. This CDR3 has 12 residues. The CDR3, as DNA: TGCAGCGTTATCCCCCCCTCCAATGAGCAGTTCTTC. It translates to CSVIPPSNEQFF.

The J gene is TRBJ1-2, the V gene TRBV9; D is unclear. CDR1 and CDR2 from the germline V gene are SGDLS and YYNGEE. With 0 bases removed from V and 6 bases from J, the gap between germline ends came to 12 bases. The CDR3 runs 14 residues. Here the CDR3 DNA reads TGTGCCAGCAGCGTAGCTCCTGAGTCGAATGGCTACACCTTC. Its translation is CASSVAPESNGYTF.

The chain is built from TRBV11-2 and TRBJ1-1, with D unresolved. Germline CDR1 reads SGHAT; CDR2 reads FQNNGV. The CDR3 runs 12 residues. V was trimmed by 1 base and J by 3 bases, leaving 3 bases between them. This CDR3 is CASSLVDTEAFF. Here the CDR3 DNA reads TGTGCCAGCAGCTTAGTCGACACTGAAGCTTTCTTT.

The chain employs TRBV28 and TRBJ2-3; D might be TRBD1 (5 bases). V lost 3 bases and J lost 3, with 22 bases in between. CDR1 MDHEN and CDR2 SYDVKM come from the germline V gene. The CDR3 has 18 residues. For the CDR3, the DNA is TGTGCCAGCAGTTTTGGGGCATCAAAGCCCCAACTAACAGATACGCAGTATTTT. It codes for CASSFGASKPQLTDTQYF.

The chain uses TRBV19 and TRBJ2-7; maybe TRBD2 (7 bases). The V end was cut by 7 bases, the J end by 2 bases, with 21 bases between. The germline V gene encodes CDR1 LNHDA and CDR2 SQIVND (reference sequence). This CDR3 contains 16 residues. CDR3 coding DNA: TGTGCCAGTAACCCTGAGGGGGGGGACACCGCCTACGAGCAGTACTTC. Its protein product is CASNPEGGDTAYEQYF.

This clone is a singleton in its sample. The genes are TRBV6-5 and TRBJ1-1; 11 bases are a match to TRBD1. Looked up from germline, CDR1 is MNHEY and CDR2 is SVGAGI. V gave up 4 bases and J gave up 4 bases; unmatched junction bases: 5. The CDR3 covers 15 residues. This CDR3 reads CASSSPGQGVTEAFF. In DNA form, the CDR3 reads TGTGCCAGCAGTTCGCCGGGACAGGGGGTCACTGAAGCTTTCTTT.

The chain combines TRBV27 with TRBJ1-1; D unclear. V lost 6 bases, J lost 5 bases, and 13 bases lay in between. The CDR3 covers 13 residues. Germline V gives CDR1 MNHEY, CDR2 SMNVEV (reference sequence). Here the CDR3 reads CASSQNIGTEAFF. In nucleotides, the CDR3 is TGTGCCAGCAGCCAAAATATTGGGACTGAAGCTTTCTTT.

CDR3 nucleotide sequence: TGTGCCAGCAGTTACGGGGCAGCCGGGGACACTGAAGCTTTCTTT. Translation: CASSYGAAGDTEAFF. This chain connects TRBV6-5 to TRBJ1-1, with D perhaps TRBD1 (5 bases). Trimming left V 2 bases short and J 3 bases short, with 13 bases between. Germline CDR1 is MNHEY and CDR2 is SVGAGI. The CDR3 runs 15 residues.

The V call is TRBV7-2, the J call TRBJ2-3; D may be TRBD1 or TRBD2 (7 bases each). Trimming left V 1 base short and J 2 bases short, with 13 bases between. Germline V gives CDR1 SGHTA, CDR2 FQGNSA. The CDR3 totals 16 residues. The CDR3 region is CASSLEGAGVTDTQYF. In DNA, the CDR3 is TGTGCCAGCAGCTTAGAGGGGGCGGGAGTCACAGATACGCAGTATTTT. The entire variable domain, with the rest obtained from reference TRBV7-2 and TRBJ2-3, is as follows: GAGVSQSPSNKVTEKGKDVELRCDPISGHTALYWYRQSLGQGLEFLIYFQGNSAPDKSGLPSDRFSAERTGGSVSTLTIQRTQQEDSAVYLCASSLEGAGVTDTQYFGPGTRLTVL.

The V gene is TRBV6-5, the J gene TRBJ1-6; 7 nucleotides match TRBD1. J was trimmed by 6 bases and V by 6 bases; bases with no gene match: 5. Germline CDR1 MNHEY, CDR2 SVGAGI. This CDR3 comprises 14 residues. This CDR3 reads CASSDDRANSPLHF. The CDR3, as DNA: TGTGCCAGCAGCGACGACAGGGCTAATTCACCCCTCCACTTT.

The chain has TRBV19 and TRBJ1-2, with D possibly matching TRBD1 (5 bases). The germline CDR1 and CDR2 sequences are LNHDA and SQIVND (reference sequence). V gave up 3 bases and J gave up 4 bases, with 12 bases separating them. The CDR3 is made up of 14 amino acids. The CDR3 here is CASSIGGAGYGYTF. CDR3 coding DNA: TGTGCCAGTAGTATTGGGGGAGCAGGCTATGGCTACACCTTC.

This clone was detected only a few times. The genes are TRBV6-4 and TRBJ2-2, with D maybe TRBD2 (5 bases). CDR3 length: 14 amino acids. The V gene's germline CDR1 is MRHNA and CDR2 SNTAGT. The V gene lost 0 bases and the J gene lost 5 bases, with 7 bases spanning the gap. This CDR3 reads CASSDSWETGELFF. The CDR3 region has the DNA TGTGCCAGCAGTGACTCTTGGGAGACCGGGGAGCTGTTTTTT.

The rearrangement links TRBV18 to TRBJ1-5, with 10 nucleotides matching TRBD1. Germline loops: CDR1 KGHSH, CDR2 LQKENI. The trim removed 6 bases at V and 1 base at J, leaving 9 bases unmatched. This CDR3 is 17 amino acids long. The CDR3 spells CASSQTGTGESNQPQHF. The CDR3 bases are TGTGCCAGCTCCCAAACCGGGACAGGGGAGAGCAATCAGCCCCAGCATTTT.

The chain is built from TRBV5-1 and TRBJ2-1, with D perhaps matching TRBD2 (6 bases). The germline V and J ends were trimmed by 4 bases and 1 base, with 15 bases remaining between them. The length of the CDR3 is 16 residues. The germline CDR1 and CDR2 sequences are SGHRS and YFSETQ. As DNA, the CDR3 is TGCGCCAGCAGCCAGCCAGAGGGAGGATCCTACAATGAGCAGTTCTTC. Residues: CASSQPEGGSYNEQFF.

This clone was observed once. The chain recombines TRBV2 with TRBJ1-2; no reliable D call. This CDR3 is built from 15 residues. Per germline, CDR1 SNHLY and CDR2 FYNNEI. Trimming took off 5 bases at V and 7 bases at J, with 20 bases between the two ends. The CDR3 reads CASSPRALMAGGYTF. CDR3 DNA: TGTGCCAGCAGTCCCCGGGCCTTGATGGCGGGTGGCTACACCTTC.

The V gene is TRBV10-3, the J gene TRBJ1-1, with 7 bases fitting TRBD1. CDR1 is ENHRY and CDR2 is SYGVKD in the germline V gene. Trimming took 3 bases from V and 7 from J; bases not matched to a gene: 5. This CDR3 is built from 13 residues. The CDR3: CAISDGQGDEAFF. The CDR3 bases are TGTGCCATCAGTGATGGGCAGGGGGATGAAGCTTTCTTT.